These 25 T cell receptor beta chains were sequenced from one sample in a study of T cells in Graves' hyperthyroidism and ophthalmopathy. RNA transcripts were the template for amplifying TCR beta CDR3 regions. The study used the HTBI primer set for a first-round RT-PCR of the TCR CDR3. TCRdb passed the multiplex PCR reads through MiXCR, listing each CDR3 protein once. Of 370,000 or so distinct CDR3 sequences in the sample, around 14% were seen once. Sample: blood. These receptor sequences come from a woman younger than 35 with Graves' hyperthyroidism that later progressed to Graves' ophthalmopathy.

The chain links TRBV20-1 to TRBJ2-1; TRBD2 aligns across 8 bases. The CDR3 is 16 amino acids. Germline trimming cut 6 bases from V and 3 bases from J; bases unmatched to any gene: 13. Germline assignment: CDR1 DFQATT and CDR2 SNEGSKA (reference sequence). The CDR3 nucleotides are TGCAGTGCCAGCAGCTCCCTAGCGGGTGTCTACAATGAGCAGTTCTTC. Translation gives CSASSSLAGVYNEQFF.

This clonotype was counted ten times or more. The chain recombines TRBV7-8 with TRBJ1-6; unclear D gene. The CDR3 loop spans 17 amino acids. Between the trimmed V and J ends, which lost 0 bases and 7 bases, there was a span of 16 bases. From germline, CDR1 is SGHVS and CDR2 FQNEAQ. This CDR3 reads CASSLAIITSANSPLHF. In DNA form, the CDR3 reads TGTGCCAGCAGCTTAGCGATTATCACATCGGCGAATTCACCCCTCCACTTT.

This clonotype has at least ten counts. The CDR3 DNA reads TGTGCCAGCAGTGAAGTAGGGACTAGCGGACCTTACAATGAGCAGTTCTTC. Protein: CASSEVGTSGPYNEQFF. The V call is TRBV2, the J call TRBJ2-1; TRBD2 matches 11 bases. The CDR3 totals 17 residues. Unmatched junction bases numbered 6, after V lost 1 base and J lost 4 bases. Germline-derived CDR1 and CDR2 are SNHLY and FYNNEI.

CDR3 sequence (DNA): TGTGCCAGCAGCGGGACAGACAGGCCCAATGAGCAGTTCTTC. Translating gives CASSGTDRPNEQFF. V usage is TRBV5-5 and J usage is TRBJ2-1, with 7 bases matching TRBD1. The CDR3 contains 14 residues. Germline CDR1 is SGHKS and CDR2 is YYEKEE (reference sequence). Trimming removed 4 bases from V and 6 bases from J; junction bases left unmatched: 7.

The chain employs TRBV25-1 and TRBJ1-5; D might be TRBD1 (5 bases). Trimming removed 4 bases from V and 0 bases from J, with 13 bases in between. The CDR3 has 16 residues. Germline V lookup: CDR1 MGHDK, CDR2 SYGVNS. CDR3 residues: CASSARVKDSNQPQHF. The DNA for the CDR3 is TGTGCCAGCAGTGCCAGGGTCAAGGATAGCAATCAGCCCCAGCATTTT.

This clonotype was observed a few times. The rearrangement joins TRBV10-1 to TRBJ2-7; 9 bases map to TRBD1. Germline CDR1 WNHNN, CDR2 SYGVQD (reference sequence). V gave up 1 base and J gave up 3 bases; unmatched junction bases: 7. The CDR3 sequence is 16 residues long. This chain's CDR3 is CASSEYMGTGIYEQYF. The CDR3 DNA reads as TGCGCCAGCAGTGAGTACATGGGGACAGGGATCTACGAGCAGTACTTC.

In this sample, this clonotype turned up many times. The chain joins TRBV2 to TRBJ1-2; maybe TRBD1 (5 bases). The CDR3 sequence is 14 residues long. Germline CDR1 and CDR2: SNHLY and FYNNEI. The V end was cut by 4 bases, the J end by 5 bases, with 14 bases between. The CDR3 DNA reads TGTGCCAGCAGTGTAGGGGATATCTTTTATGGCTACACCTTC. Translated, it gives CASSVGDIFYGYTF.

CDR3 protein: CASLRTRNTEAFF. CDR3 coding DNA: TGTGCCAGCCTCCGGACGAGGAACACTGAAGCTTTCTTT. V is TRBV6-2 or TRBV6-3 and J is TRBJ1-1; D unclear. With 8 bases removed from V and 1 base from J, the gap between germline ends came to 11 bases. The CDR3 extends over 13 amino acids. Per the germline V gene, CDR1 is MNHEY and CDR2 is SVGEGT.

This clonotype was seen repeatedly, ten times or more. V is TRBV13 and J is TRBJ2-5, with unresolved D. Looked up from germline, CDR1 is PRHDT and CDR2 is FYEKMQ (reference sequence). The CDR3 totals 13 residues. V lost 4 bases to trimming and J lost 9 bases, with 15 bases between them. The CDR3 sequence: CASSSGWIGAQYF. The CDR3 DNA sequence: TGTGCCAGCAGCTCCGGATGGATTGGGGCCCAGTACTTC.

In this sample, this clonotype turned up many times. The CDR3, as DNA: TGTGCCAGCAGTCCCGGGACCGAACTCTACACCTTC. This sequence encodes CASSPGTELYTF. The chain couples TRBV6-9 to TRBJ1-2; a possible D gene is TRBD1 (5 bases). The CDR3 loop spans 12 amino acids. Trimming stripped 5 bases from V and 10 bases from J, with 14 bases between. From germline, CDR1 is MNHGY and CDR2 SVAAGI.

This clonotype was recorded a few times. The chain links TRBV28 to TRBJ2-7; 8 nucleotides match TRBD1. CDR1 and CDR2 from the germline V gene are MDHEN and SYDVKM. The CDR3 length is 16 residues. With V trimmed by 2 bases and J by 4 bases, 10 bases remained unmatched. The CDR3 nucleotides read TGTGCCAGCAGTTTAACCCCGGGACAGGAGGAGTACGAGCAGTACTTC. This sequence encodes CASSLTPGQEEYEQYF.

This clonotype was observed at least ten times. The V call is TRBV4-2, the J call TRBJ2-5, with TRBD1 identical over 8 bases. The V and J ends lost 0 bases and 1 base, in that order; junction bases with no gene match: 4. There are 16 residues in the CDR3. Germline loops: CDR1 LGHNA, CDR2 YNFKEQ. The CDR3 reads CASSQESGGAQETQYF. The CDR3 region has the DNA TGTGCCAGCAGCCAAGAGTCAGGGGGCGCCCAAGAGACCCAGTACTTC.

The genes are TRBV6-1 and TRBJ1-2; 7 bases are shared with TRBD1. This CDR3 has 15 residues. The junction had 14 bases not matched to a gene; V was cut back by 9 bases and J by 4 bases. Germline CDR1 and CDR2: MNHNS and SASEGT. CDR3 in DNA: TGTGCCAGTCTAAAATCCGGGACAGCATCCTATGGCTACACCTTC. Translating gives CASLKSGTASYGYTF.

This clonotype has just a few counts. The CDR3 DNA reads TGTGCCAGCAGTGAATATAAGCGCACTGAAGCTTTCTTT. Its protein is CASSEYKRTEAFF. This chain joins TRBV25-1 and TRBJ1-1; D is unclear. The CDR3 is made up of 13 amino acids. Trimming took off 0 bases at V and 4 bases at J, with 6 bases between the two ends. Germline CDR1 is MGHDK and CDR2 is SYGVNS.

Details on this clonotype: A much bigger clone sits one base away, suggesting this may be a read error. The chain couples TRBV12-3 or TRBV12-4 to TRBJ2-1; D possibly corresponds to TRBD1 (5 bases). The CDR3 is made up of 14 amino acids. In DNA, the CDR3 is TGTGCCGGCAGGCGCAGGCCCAGGGATAATGAGCAGTTCTTC. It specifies CAGRRRPRDNEQFF.

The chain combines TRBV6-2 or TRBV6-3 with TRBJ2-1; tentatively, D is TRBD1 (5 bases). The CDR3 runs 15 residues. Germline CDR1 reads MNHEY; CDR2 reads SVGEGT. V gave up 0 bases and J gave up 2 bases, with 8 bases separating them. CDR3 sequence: CASSYSAGTYNEQFF. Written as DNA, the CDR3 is TGTGCCAGCAGTTACTCAGCAGGGACCTACAATGAGCAGTTCTTC.

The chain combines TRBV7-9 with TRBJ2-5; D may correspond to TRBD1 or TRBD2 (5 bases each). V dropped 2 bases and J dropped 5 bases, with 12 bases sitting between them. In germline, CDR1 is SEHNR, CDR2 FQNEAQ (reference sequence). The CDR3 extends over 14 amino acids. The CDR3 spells CASSLLRGRETQYF. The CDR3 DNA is TGTGCCAGCAGCTTACTGAGGGGTCGGGAGACCCAGTACTTC.

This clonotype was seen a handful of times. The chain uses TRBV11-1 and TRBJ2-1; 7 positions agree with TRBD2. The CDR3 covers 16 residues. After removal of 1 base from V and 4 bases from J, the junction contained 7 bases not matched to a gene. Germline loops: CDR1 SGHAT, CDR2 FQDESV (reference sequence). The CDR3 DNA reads TGTGCCAGCAGCTTAGTTCCGCGGGAGATTTACAATGAGCAGTTCTTC. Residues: CASSLVPREIYNEQFF.

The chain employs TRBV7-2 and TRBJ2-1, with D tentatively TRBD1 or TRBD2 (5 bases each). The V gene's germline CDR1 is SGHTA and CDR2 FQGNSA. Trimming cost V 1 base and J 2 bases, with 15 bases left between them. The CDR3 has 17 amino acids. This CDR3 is CASSLVGPGPTYNEQFF. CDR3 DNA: TGTGCCAGCAGCTTAGTGGGTCCGGGGCCAACCTACAATGAGCAGTTCTTC.

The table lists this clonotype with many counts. CDR3 coding DNA: TGTGCCAGCAGTCGACAGGGGGAGATCTACGAGCAGTACTTC. This encodes CASSRQGEIYEQYF. The chain joins TRBV27 to TRBJ2-7; 9 nucleotides align to TRBD1. CDR1 MNHEY and CDR2 SMNVEV come from the germline V gene (reference sequence). CDR3 size: 14 residues. V was pared by 5 bases and J by 3 bases, with 5 bases of the junction left unmatched.

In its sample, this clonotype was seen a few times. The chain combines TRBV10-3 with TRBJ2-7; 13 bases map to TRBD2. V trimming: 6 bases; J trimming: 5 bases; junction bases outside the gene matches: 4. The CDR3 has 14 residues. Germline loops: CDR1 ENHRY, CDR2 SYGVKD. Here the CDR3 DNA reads TGTGCCATCAGCCGACTAGCGGGAGGCCACGAGCAGTACTTC. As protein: CAISRLAGGHEQYF.

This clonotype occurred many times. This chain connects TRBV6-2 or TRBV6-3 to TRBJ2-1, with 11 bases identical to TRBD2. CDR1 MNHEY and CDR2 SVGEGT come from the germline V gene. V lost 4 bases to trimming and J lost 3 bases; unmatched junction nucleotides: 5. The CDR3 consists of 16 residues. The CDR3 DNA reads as TGTGCCAGCAGTTCCTGGACTAGCGGGCGCTACAATGAGCAGTTCTTC. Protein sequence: CASSSWTSGRYNEQFF.

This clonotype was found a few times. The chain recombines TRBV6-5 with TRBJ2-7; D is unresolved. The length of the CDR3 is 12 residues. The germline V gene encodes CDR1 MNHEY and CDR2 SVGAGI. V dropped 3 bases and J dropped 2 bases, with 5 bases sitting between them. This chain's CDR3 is CASSYIAYEQYF. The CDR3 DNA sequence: TGTGCCAGCAGTTATATAGCCTACGAGCAGTACTTC.

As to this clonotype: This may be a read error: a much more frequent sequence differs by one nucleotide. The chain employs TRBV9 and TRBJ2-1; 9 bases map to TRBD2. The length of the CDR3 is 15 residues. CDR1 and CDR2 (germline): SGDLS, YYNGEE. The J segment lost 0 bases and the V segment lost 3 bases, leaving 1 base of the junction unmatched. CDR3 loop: CASSDSGSSYNEQFF. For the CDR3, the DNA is TGTGCCAGCAGCGATAGCGGGAGCTCCTACAATGAGCAGTTCTTC.

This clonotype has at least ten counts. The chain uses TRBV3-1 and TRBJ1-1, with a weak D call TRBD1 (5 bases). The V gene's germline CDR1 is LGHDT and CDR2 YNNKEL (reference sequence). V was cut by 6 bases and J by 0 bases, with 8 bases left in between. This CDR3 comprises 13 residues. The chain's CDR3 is CASSPRVNTEAFF. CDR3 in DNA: TGTGCCAGCAGTCCCAGGGTGAACACTGAAGCTTTCTTT.